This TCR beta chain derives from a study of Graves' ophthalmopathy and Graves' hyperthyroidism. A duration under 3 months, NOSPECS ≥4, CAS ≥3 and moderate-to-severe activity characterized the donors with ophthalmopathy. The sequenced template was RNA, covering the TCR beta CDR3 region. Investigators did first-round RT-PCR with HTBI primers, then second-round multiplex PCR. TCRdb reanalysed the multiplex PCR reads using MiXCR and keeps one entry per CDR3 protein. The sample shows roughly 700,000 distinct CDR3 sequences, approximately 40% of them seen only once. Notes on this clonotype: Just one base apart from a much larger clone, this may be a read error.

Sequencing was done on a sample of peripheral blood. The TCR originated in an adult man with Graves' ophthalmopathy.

The CDR3 is CATSTGRQGSGGYTF. DNA of the CDR3: TGTGCCACCAGTACCGGGAGGCAGGGGTCCGGTGGCTACACCTTC. The chain links TRBV10-3 to TRBJ1-2; tentatively, D is TRBD1 (6 bases). The germline V gene has CDR1 ENHRY and CDR2 SYGVKD. The CDR3 runs 15 residues.